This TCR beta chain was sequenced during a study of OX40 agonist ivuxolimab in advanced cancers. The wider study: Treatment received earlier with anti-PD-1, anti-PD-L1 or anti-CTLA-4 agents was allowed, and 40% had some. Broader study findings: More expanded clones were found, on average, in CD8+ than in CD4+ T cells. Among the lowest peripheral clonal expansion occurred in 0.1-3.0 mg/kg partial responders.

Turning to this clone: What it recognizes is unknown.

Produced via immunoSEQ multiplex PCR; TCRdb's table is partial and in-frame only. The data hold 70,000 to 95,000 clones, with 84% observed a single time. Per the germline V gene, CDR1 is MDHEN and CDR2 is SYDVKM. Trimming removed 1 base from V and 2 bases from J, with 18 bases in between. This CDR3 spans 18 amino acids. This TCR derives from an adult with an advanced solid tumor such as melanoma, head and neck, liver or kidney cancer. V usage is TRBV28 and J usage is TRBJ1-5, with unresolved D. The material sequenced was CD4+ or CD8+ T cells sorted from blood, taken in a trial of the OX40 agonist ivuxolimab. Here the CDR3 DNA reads TGTGCCAGCAGTTTATCGCTAAAGATGGAGTCAGGCAATCAGCCCCAGCATTTT. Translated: CASSLSLKMESGNQPQHF.